This T cell receptor (beta chain) stems from a study of vaccination and CD4 T cells after COVID-19. Whole-study context: Convalescent donors were composed of six males and four females, of whom two were Hispanic. Vaccinees got either two BNT162b2 doses or two mRNA-1273 doses. For three convalescent patients, sampling occurred both at day 14 and at days 161 to 241 after vaccination.

TCRdb itself ran the PCR reads through MiXCR, one entry per CDR3 protein. The data hold 30,000 or so distinct CDR3 sequences, with approximately 49% observed a single time. Time point denoted: late sampling 161 to 241 days after vaccination in three convalescent patients. The CDR3 is made up of 11 amino acids. Germline assignment: CDR1 DFQATT and CDR2 SNEGSKA (reference sequence). This TCR was sampled from a human donor who had recovered from COVID-19. Specimen: CD4+ T cells from blood, collected about 7 months after SARS-CoV-2 vaccination. The chain joins TRBV20-1 to TRBJ1-2; 8 bases agree with TRBD1. The CDR3 coding sequence is TGCACTCAAGACAGGGGCTATGGCTACACCTTC. As protein: CTQDRGYGYTF.